Shown below are 24 T cell receptor beta chains from a single sample sequenced in a study of low-dose radiotherapy and immunotherapy resistance in tumors. The TCRs were subjected to amplification over around 19 PCR cycles employing a constant-region primer in conjunction with a V-primer adapter. A single record per CDR3 protein comes from TCRdb applying MiXCR to the reads. The data contain tens of thousands of distinct CDR3 sequences, approximately 10% of them singletons. Time point defined: before trial treatment. The specimen was PBMCs, collected before treatment. The receptors were gathered from a female donor with ovarian cancer.

The sample holds many counts of this clonotype. J is TRBJ2-3 and V is TRBV10-3, with a possible D match to TRBD2 (6 bases). Trimming shortened V by 10 bases and J by 1 base, and 6 bases separated the two germline ends. The V gene's germline CDR1 is ENHRY and CDR2 SYGVKD. The CDR3 runs 11 residues. The CDR3 DNA reads TGTGCCACGGGGGGCACAGATACGCAGTATTTT. Translation: CATGGTDTQYF.

This clonotype was found many times. This chain uses TRBV11-1 with TRBJ2-1, with 10 bases matching TRBD2. V shed 2 bases and J 6 bases; nucleotides not matched to a gene: 1. This CDR3 contains 14 residues. In germline, CDR1 is SGHAT, CDR2 FQDESV (reference sequence). CDR3 loop: CASSLLAGGNEQFF. The CDR3, as DNA: TGTGCCAGCAGCTTATTAGCGGGGGGCAATGAGCAGTTCTTC.

Ten or more counts support this clonotype. The genes are TRBV24-1 and TRBJ2-1; the D is unclear. Germline lookup yields CDR1 KGHDR and CDR2 SFDVKD. V was pared by 0 bases and J by 7 bases, with 12 bases between. The CDR3 length is 15 residues. CDR3: CATSDLPSTKNEQFF. The CDR3 region has the DNA TGTGCCACCAGTGATTTGCCTAGTACCAAGAATGAGCAGTTCTTC.

This clonotype was counted at least ten times. The genes are TRBV5-1 and TRBJ2-7, with D uncertain. CDR3 length: 12 residues. The V gene lost 2 bases and the J gene lost 7 bases, with 10 bases spanning the gap. Looked up from germline, CDR1 is SGHRS and CDR2 is YFSETQ. The CDR3 sequence is CASSLRGEEQYF. For the CDR3, the DNA is TGCGCCAGCAGCTTAAGAGGAGAAGAGCAGTACTTC.

The V gene is TRBV30, the J gene TRBJ2-5; D may correspond to TRBD1 or TRBD2 (5 bases each). The CDR3 length is 15 residues. V lost 0 bases, J lost 1 base, and 12 bases lay in between. Germline assignment: CDR1 GTSNPN and CDR2 SVGIG (reference sequence). The CDR3 DNA reads as TGTGCCTGGAGTGTACAAAGGGGACCCCAAGAGACCCAGTACTTC. As protein: CAWSVQRGPQETQYF.

This clonotype was observed many times. The chain joins TRBV30 to TRBJ1-1; D possibly corresponds to TRBD1 (6 bases). This CDR3 comprises 13 residues. CDR1 is GTSNPN, CDR2 SVGIG, per germline (reference sequence). V gave up 4 bases and J gave up 1 base, with 10 bases separating them. CDR3 in DNA: TGTGCCTGGACCCTGACAGGGAACACTGAAGCTTTCTTT. The encoded protein is CAWTLTGNTEAFF. The variable domain in full, with the rest retrieved from reference TRBV30 and TRBJ1-1, is SQTIHQWPATLVQPVGSPLSLECTVEGTSNPNLYWYRQAAGRGLQLLFYSVGIGQISSEVPQNLSASRPQDRQFILSSKKLLLSDSGFYLCAWTLTGNTEAFFGQGTRLTVV.

Concerning this clonotype itself: A read error is the likely source, as a far larger clone sits one nucleotide away. The chain joins TRBV1 to TRBJ2-1; TRBD2, the D gene given by the table, was not confirmed from the DNA. TRBV1 corresponds to a pseudogene. The length of the CDR3 is 15 residues. The CDR3 DNA reads TGCGCCAGCAGCCGGACTAGCGGGAGCCACTACGAGCAGTTCTTC. Translated: CASSRTSGSHYEQFF.

This clonotype was recorded many times. The chain combines TRBV27 with TRBJ2-3; D is unresolved. Germline V CDR1 and CDR2: MNHEY, SMNVEV (reference sequence). The CDR3 has 13 residues. V dropped 7 bases and J dropped 3 bases, with 11 bases sitting between them. The CDR3 nucleotides read TGTGCCAGCACCACTTCACTAACAGATACGCAGTATTTT. Translated, it gives CASTTSLTDTQYF.

This clonotype was counted many times. For the CDR3, the DNA is TGTGCCAGCAGACAGACTAATAGCAATCAGCCCCAGCATTTT. Translated: CASRQTNSNQPQHF. The chain uses TRBV2 and TRBJ1-5; D is unclear. CDR1 SNHLY and CDR2 FYNNEI come from the germline V gene. Trimming cost V 6 bases and J 0 bases, with 9 bases left between them. The CDR3 contains 14 residues.

This clonotype was seen repeatedly, ten times or more. The chain is built from TRBV7-8 and TRBJ2-5; 8 nucleotides agree with TRBD2. The V gene end was trimmed by 5 bases and the J gene end by 5 bases; junction bases not matched to a gene: 7. The CDR3 contains 14 residues. CDR1 SGHVS and CDR2 FQNEAQ come from the germline V gene. In DNA, the CDR3 is TGTGCCAGCAGCCGGGGGGGGGGAGGGGAGACCCAGTACTTC. It yields the protein CASSRGGGGETQYF.

This clonotype was counted at least ten times. The chain is built from TRBV28 and TRBJ2-7, with 13 bases matching TRBD2. Losses at the gene ends were 8 bases for V and 5 bases for J; bases not matched to a gene: 3. This CDR3 region has 13 residues. Looked up from germline, CDR1 is MDHEN and CDR2 is SYDVKM. For the CDR3, the DNA is TGTGCCAGCGGACTAGCGGGAGAGGACGAGCAGTACTTC. Its translation is CASGLAGEDEQYF.

The chain combines TRBV6-1 with TRBJ2-3, with D possibly being TRBD1 or TRBD2 (6 bases each). This CDR3 contains 15 residues. V was clipped by 5 bases and J by 5 bases, with 17 bases between them. Germline V lookup: CDR1 MNHNS, CDR2 SASEGT. CDR3 sequence (DNA): TGTGCCAGCAGTTATGGTGGGGGGCGAGGAGATACGCAGTATTTT. Amino acids: CASSYGGGRGDTQYF.

This clonotype was seen repeatedly, ten times or more. This chain joins TRBV12-3 or TRBV12-4 and TRBJ2-2; D remains unclear. V dropped 7 bases and J dropped 4 bases, with 16 bases sitting between them. This CDR3 region has 15 residues. In DNA form, the CDR3 reads TGTGCCAGCACCCCGTCCAAAAAGGGCACCGGGGAGCTGTTTTTT. Its translation: CASTPSKKGTGELFF.

This clonotype was observed many times. The rearrangement uses TRBV15 and TRBJ2-5; maybe TRBD2 (6 bases). Deletions cut 3 bases from V and 5 bases from J, with 13 bases between. Germline CDR1 reads LNHNV; CDR2 reads YYDKDF (reference sequence). The CDR3 length is 14 residues. The CDR3 region has the DNA TGTGCCACCAGCAGGGGACCGGCGGGGGAGACCCAGTACTTC. It translates to CATSRGPAGETQYF.

This clonotype was observed at least ten times. The chain is built from TRBV30 and TRBJ1-6, with TRBD1 identical over 7 bases. J was trimmed by 9 bases and V by 1 base; bases with no gene match: 0. Germline loops: CDR1 GTSNPN, CDR2 SVGIG (reference sequence). The CDR3 totals 12 residues. CDR3 DNA sequence: TGTGCCTGGAGTGGACAGGGTTCACCCCTCCACTTT. This gives the protein CAWSGQGSPLHF.

This clonotype showed up many times. V usage is TRBV7-9 and J usage is TRBJ1-1; D is unresolved. Trimming left V 1 base short and J 0 bases short, with 0 bases between. This CDR3 region has 12 residues. Germline V gene lookup returns CDR1 SEHNR and CDR2 FQNEAQ (reference sequence). The DNA for the CDR3 is TGTGCCAGCAGCTTAGTGAACACTGAAGCTTTCTTT. Its translation is CASSLVNTEAFF. Variable domain in full (rest from reference TRBV7-9 and TRBJ1-1): DTGVSQNPRHKITKRGQNVTFRCDPISEHNRLYWYRQTLGQGPEFLTYFQNEAQLEKSRLLSDRFSAERPKGSFSTLEIQRTEQGDSAMYLCASSLVNTEAFFGQGTRLTVV.

This clonotype was observed many times. The chain combines TRBV7-2 with TRBJ1-1, with D unclear. The CDR3 is 14 amino acids. CDR1 and CDR2 from the germline V gene are SGHTA and FQGNSA. Trimming stripped 1 base from V and 7 bases from J, with 13 bases between. The CDR3 nucleotides are TGTGCCAGCAGCTTAGTCCGGATACGAGGTGAAGCTTTCTTT. This sequence encodes CASSLVRIRGEAFF. The full variable domain, in which reference TRBV7-2 and TRBJ1-1 provide the parts outside the CDR3, is GAGVSQSPSNKVTEKGKDVELRCDPISGHTALYWYRQSLGQGLEFLIYFQGNSAPDKSGLPSDRFSAERTGGSVSTLTIQRTQQEDSAVYLCASSLVRIRGEAFFGQGTRLTVV.

This clonotype was recorded many times. This chain links TRBV28 with TRBJ1-5, with D perhaps matching TRBD1 (5 bases). Germline V lookup: CDR1 MDHEN, CDR2 SYDVKM. The CDR3 length is 13 residues. The germline V and J ends were trimmed by 8 bases and 7 bases, with 15 bases remaining between them. This CDR3 is CASYSQGSQPQHF. The CDR3 DNA sequence: TGTGCCAGCTACAGCCAGGGCAGCCAGCCCCAGCATTTT. Filled out from reference TRBV28 and TRBJ1-5, the complete variable domain reads DVKVTQSSRYLVKRTGEKVFLECVQDMDHENMFWYRQDPGLGLRLIYFSYDVKMKEKGDIPEGYSVSREKKERFSLILESASTNQTSMYLCASYSQGSQPQHFGDGTRLSIL.

The table lists this clonotype with many counts. The genes are TRBV9 and TRBJ2-7; TRBD1 or TRBD2 may be the D gene (6 bases each). The CDR3 is 14 amino acids. The germline gives CDR1 SGDLS, CDR2 YYNGEE. The V end lost 2 bases, the J end lost 0 bases, and 9 bases lay between the germline ends. CDR3 region: CASSVGGSSYEQYF. The CDR3 DNA sequence: TGTGCCAGCAGCGTCGGGGGCAGCTCCTACGAGCAGTACTTC.

This clonotype was seen many times. The chain is built from TRBV30 and TRBJ2-3, with D possibly matching TRBD2 (7 bases). CDR1 and CDR2 (germline): GTSNPN, SVGIG (reference sequence). With 5 bases removed from V and 5 bases from J, the gap between germline ends came to 20 bases. The CDR3 sequence is 15 residues long. CDR3 sequence (DNA): TGTGCCTGGGGAAAGGGCGCGGGGGCGGGAGATACGCAGTATTTT. Residues: CAWGKGAGAGDTQYF. Full variable domain (rest looked up from reference TRBV30 and TRBJ2-3): SQTIHQWPATLVQPVGSPLSLECTVEGTSNPNLYWYRQAAGRGLQLLFYSVGIGQISSEVPQNLSASRPQDRQFILSSKKLLLSDSGFYLCAWGKGAGAGDTQYFGPGTRLTVL.

This clonotype has ten or more counts. This rearrangement joins TRBV12-3 or TRBV12-4 to TRBJ1-1; tentatively, D is TRBD1 (6 bases). The CDR3 is made up of 14 amino acids. The V and J ends lost 8 bases and 4 bases respectively, with 17 bases between them. Here the CDR3 reads CASLEQGAFTEAFF. DNA of the CDR3: TGTGCCAGCCTCGAACAGGGCGCGTTCACTGAAGCTTTCTTT.

This clonotype was counted many times. V usage is TRBV4-1 and J usage is TRBJ1-1; D gene unclear. V lost 0 bases and J 1 base, leaving 6 bases between the germline ends. Germline lookup yields CDR1 MGHRA and CDR2 YSYEKL. CDR3 length: 14 amino acids. This CDR3 reads CASSQENQNTEAFF. CDR3 nucleotides: TGCGCCAGCAGCCAAGAGAATCAGAACACTGAAGCTTTCTTT.

This clonotype was recorded at least ten times. V usage is TRBV27 and J usage is TRBJ1-3; no clear D gene. Per germline, CDR1 MNHEY and CDR2 SMNVEV (reference sequence). This CDR3 comprises 13 residues. The germline V and J ends were trimmed by 3 bases and 3 bases, with 6 bases remaining between them. The CDR3: CASSLVRGNTIYF. DNA for the CDR3: TGTGCCAGCAGTTTGGTACGTGGAAACACCATATATTTT.

This clonotype was detected a few times. J is TRBJ2-7 and V is TRBV12-3 or TRBV12-4; 9 bases are a match to TRBD2. The CDR3 loop spans 15 amino acids. V gave up 7 bases and J gave up 7 bases; unmatched junction bases: 14. The CDR3 region is CASTPGTSPVREQYF. Here the CDR3 DNA reads TGTGCCAGCACTCCGGGGACTAGCCCCGTACGAGAGCAGTACTTC.